Detailed here is one TCR beta chain. Treatment defined: randomized to nivolumab then ipilimumab (arm A) or the reverse (arm B). This specimen belongs to a study of sequential checkpoint blockade in melanoma. The V gene end was trimmed by 0 bases and the J gene end by 7 bases; junction bases not matched to a gene: 5. CDR3 length: 16 amino acids. Germline V gene sequence: CDR1 LGHNA, CDR2 YSLEER. Clones were read by immunoSEQ multiplex PCR, and TCRdb kept only the in-frame ones, dropping some. Seen here are around 9,100 clones, over 50% observed once, and the top ten hold about 41%. The TCR comes from a human donor with melanoma. Material: CD8+ T cells sorted from blood (inferred from file names), obtained from a patient given nivolumab and ipilimumab in sequence. The genes are TRBV4-3 and TRBJ2-1; 11 bases agree with TRBD1. Here the CDR3 reads CASSQDSGQGGNEQFF. In DNA form, the CDR3 reads TGCGCCAGCAGCCAAGATTCGGGACAGGGGGGGAATGAGCAGTTCTTC.